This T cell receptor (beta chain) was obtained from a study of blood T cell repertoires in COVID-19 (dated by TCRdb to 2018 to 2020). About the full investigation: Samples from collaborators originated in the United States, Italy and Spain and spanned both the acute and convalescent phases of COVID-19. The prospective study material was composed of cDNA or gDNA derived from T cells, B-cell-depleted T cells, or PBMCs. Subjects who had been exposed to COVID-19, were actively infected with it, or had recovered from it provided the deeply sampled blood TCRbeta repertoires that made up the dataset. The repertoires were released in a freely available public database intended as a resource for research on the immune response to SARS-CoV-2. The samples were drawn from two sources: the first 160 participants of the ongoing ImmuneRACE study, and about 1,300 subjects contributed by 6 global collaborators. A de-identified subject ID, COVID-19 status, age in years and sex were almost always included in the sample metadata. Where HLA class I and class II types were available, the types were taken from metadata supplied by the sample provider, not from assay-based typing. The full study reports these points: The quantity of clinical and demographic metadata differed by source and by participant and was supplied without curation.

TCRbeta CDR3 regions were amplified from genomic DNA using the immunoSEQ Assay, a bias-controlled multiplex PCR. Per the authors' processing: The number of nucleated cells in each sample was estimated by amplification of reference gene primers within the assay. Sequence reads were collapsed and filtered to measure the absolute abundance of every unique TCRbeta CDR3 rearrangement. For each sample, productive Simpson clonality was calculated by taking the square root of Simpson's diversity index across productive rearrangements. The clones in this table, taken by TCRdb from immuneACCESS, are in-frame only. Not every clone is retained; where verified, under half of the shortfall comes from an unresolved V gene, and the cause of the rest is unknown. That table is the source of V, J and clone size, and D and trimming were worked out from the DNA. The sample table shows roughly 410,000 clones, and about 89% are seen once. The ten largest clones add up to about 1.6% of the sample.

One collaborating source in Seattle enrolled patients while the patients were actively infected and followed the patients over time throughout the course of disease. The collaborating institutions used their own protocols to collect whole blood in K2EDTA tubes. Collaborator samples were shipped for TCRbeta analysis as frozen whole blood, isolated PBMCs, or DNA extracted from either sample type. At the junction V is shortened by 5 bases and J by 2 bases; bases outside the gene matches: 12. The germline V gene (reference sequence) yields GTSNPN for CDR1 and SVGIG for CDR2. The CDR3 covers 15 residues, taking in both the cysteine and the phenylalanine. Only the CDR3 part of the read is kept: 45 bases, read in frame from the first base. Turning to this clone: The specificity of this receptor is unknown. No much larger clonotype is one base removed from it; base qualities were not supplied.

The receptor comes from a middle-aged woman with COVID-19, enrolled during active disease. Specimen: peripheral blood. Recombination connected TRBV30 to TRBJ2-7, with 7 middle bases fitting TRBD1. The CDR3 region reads CAWAGTAGIPYEQYF. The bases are TGTGCCTGGGCCGGGACAGCTGGAATACCCTACGAGCAGTACTTC.